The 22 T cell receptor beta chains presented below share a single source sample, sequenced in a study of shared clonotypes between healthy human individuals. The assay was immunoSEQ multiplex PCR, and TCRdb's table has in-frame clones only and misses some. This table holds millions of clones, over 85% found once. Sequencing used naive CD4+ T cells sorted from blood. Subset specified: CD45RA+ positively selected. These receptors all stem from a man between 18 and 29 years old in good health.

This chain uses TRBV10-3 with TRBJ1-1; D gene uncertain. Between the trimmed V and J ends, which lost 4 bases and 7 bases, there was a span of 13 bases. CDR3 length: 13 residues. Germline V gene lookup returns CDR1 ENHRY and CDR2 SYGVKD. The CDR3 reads CAISGRTGGEAFF. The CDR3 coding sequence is TGTGCCATCAGTGGGAGGACTGGTGGTGAAGCTTTCTTT.

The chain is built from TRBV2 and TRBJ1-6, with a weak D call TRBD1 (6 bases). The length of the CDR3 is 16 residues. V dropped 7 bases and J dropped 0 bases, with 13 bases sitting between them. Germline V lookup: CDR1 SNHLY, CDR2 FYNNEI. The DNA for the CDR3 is TGTGCCAGCAAAAACAGGGAGAGCTCCTATAATTCACCCCTCCACTTT. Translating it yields CASKNRESSYNSPLHF.

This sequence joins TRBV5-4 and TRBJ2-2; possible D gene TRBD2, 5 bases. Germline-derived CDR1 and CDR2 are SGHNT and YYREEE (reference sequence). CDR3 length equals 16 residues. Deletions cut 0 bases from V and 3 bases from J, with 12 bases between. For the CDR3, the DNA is TGTGCCAGCAGCTTGGCCCTCCTCGGGGACACCGGGGAGCTGTTTTTT. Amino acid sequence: CASSLALLGDTGELFF.

CDR3 protein: CASSVGPTHEQFF. CDR3 in DNA: TGTGCCAGCTCCGTGGGACCCACCCATGAGCAGTTCTTC. The chain has TRBV9 and TRBJ2-1; D assignment may be TRBD1 or TRBD2 (5 bases each). The CDR3 sequence is 13 residues long. V was shortened by 7 bases and J by 8 bases, with 16 bases between the two germline ends. CDR1 is SGDLS and CDR2 is YYNGEE in the germline V gene. Filled out from reference TRBV9 and TRBJ2-1, the complete variable domain reads DSGVTQTPKHLITATGQRVTLRCSPRSGDLSVYWYQQSLDQGLQFLIQYYNGEERAKGNILERFSAQQFPDLHSELNLSSLELGDSALYFCASSVGPTHEQFFGPGTRLTVL.

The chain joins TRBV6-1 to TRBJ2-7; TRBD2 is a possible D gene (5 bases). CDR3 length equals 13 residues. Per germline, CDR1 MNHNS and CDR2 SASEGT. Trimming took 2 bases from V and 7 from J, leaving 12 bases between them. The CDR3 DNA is TGTGCCAGCAGTGAACCGACTACTGAGGAGCAGTACTTC. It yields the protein CASSEPTTEEQYF.

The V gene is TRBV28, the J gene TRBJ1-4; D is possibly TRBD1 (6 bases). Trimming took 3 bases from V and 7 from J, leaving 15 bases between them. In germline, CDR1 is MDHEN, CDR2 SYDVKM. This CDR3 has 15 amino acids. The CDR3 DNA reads TGTGCCAGCAGTTTCCCCCAGGGGCAGGGTGAAAAACTGTTTTTT. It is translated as CASSFPQGQGEKLFF.

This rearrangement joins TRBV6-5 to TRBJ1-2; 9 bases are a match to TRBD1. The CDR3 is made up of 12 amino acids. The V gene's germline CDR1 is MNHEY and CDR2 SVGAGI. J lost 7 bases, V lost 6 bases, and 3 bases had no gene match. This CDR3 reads CASRGTGTGYTF. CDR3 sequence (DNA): TGTGCCAGCAGGGGGACAGGGACTGGCTACACCTTC.

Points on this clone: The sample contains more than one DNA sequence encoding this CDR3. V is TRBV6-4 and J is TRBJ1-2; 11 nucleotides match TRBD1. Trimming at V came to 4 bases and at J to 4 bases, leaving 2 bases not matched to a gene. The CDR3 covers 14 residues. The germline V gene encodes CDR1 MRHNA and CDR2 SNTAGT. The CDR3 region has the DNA TGTGCCAGCAGTGCCGGGACAGGGGGCTATGGCTACACCTTC. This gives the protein CASSAGTGGYGYTF.

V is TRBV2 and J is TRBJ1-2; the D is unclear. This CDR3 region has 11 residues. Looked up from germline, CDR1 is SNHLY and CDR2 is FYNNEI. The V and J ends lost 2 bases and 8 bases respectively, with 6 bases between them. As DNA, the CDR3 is TGTGCCAGCAGTGAAACCCGCGGCTACACCTTC. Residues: CASSETRGYTF.

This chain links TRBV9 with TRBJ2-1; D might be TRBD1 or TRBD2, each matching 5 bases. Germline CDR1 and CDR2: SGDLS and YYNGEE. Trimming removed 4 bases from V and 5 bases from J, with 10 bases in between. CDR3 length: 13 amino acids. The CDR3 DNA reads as TGTGCCAGCAGCACGGGACCCAACAATGAGCAGTTCTTC. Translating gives CASSTGPNNEQFF.

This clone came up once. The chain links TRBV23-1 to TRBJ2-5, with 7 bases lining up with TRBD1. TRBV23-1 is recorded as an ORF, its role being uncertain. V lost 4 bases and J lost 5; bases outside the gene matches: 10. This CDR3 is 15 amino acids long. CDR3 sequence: CASSRQGAKGETQYF. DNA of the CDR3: TGCGCCAGCAGTCGACAGGGAGCCAAGGGGGAGACCCAGTACTTC.

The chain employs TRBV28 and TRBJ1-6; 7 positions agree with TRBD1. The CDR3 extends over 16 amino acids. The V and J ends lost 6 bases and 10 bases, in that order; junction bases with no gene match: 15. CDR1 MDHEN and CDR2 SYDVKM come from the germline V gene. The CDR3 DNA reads TGTGCCAGCAGCCTGAACAGGGGTTCATCCGGATCACCCCTCCACTTT. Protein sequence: CASSLNRGSSGSPLHF.

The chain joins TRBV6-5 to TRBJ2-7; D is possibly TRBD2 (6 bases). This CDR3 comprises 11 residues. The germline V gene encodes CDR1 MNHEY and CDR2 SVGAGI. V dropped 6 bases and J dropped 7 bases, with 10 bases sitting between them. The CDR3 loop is CASRGGPEQYF. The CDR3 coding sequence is TGTGCCAGCAGGGGGGGACCGGAGCAGTACTTC.

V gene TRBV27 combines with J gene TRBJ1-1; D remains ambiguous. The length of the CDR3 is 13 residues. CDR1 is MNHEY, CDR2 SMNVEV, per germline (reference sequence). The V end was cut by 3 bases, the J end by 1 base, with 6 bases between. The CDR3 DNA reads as TGTGCCAGCAGTTTTCAATCGAACACTGAAGCTTTCTTT. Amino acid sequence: CASSFQSNTEAFF.

This chain's CDR3 is CASSRTDRGLETQYF. CDR3 coding DNA: TGTGCCAGCAGCCGAACGGACAGGGGGCTGGAGACCCAGTACTTC. The chain employs TRBV5-6 and TRBJ2-5, with TRBD1 matching 11 bases. This CDR3 region has 15 residues. Germline CDR1 SGHDT, CDR2 YYEEEE. Trimming at V came to 4 bases and at J to 5 bases, leaving 7 bases not matched to a gene. The entire variable domain, with the rest obtained from reference TRBV5-6 and TRBJ2-5, is as follows: DAGVTQSPTHLIKTRGQQVTLRCSPKSGHDTVSWYQQALGQGPQFIFQYYEEEERQRGNFPDRFSGHQFPNYSSELNVNALLLGDSALYLCASSRTDRGLETQYFGPGTRLLVL.

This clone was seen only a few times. The CDR3 here is CAWSVSSRGSGNTIYF. The CDR3, as DNA: TGTGCCTGGAGTGTATCTTCTCGTGGCTCTGGAAACACCATATATTTT. The V gene is TRBV30, the J gene TRBJ1-3, with unresolved D. The CDR3 consists of 16 residues. V lost 0 bases and J 0 bases, leaving 12 bases between the germline ends. CDR1 and CDR2 from the germline V gene are GTSNPN and SVGIG (reference sequence).

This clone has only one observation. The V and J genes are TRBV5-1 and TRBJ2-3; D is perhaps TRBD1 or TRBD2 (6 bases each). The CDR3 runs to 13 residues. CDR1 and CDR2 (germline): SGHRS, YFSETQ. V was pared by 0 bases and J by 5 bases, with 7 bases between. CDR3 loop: CASSLEGGDTQYF. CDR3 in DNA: TGCGCCAGCAGCTTGGAGGGGGGAGATACGCAGTATTTT.

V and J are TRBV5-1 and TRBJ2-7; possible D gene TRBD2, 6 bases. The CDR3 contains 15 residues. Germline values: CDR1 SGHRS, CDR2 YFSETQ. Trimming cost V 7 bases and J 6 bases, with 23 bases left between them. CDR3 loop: CASFPGIGRMGEQYF. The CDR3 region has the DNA TGCGCCAGCTTTCCAGGGATAGGGAGGATGGGCGAGCAGTACTTC. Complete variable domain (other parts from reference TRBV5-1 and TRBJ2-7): KAGVTQTPRYLIKTRGQQVTLSCSPISGHRSVSWYQQTPGQGLQFLFEYFSETQRNKGNFPGRFSGRQFSNSRSEMNVSTLELGDSALYLCASFPGIGRMGEQYFGPGTRLTVT.

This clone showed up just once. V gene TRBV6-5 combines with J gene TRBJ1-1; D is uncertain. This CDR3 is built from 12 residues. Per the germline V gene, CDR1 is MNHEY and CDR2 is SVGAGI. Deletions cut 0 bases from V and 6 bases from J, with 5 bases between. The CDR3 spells CASSYSPPEAFF. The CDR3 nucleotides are TGTGCCAGCAGTTACTCCCCCCCTGAAGCTTTCTTT.

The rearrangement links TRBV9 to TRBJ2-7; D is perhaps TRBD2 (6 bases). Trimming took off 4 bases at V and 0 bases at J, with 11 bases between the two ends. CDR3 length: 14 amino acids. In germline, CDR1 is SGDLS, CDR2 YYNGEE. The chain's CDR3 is CASSMGLSSYEQYF. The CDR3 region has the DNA TGTGCCAGCAGCATGGGACTTAGCTCCTACGAGCAGTACTTC.

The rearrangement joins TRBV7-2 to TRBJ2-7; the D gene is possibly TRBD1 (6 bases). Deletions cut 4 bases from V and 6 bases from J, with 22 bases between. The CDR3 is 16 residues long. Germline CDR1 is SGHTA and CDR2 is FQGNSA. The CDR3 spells CASSSSPTGPRGEQYF. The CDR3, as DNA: TGTGCCAGCAGCTCCAGTCCGACAGGTCCAAGGGGCGAGCAGTACTTC.

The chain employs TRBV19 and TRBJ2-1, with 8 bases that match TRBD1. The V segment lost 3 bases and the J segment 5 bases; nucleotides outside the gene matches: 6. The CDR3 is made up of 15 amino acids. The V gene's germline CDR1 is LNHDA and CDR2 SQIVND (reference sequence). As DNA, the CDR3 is TGTGCCAGTAGTATCCTGGACAGGGATAACAATGAGCAGTTCTTC. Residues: CASSILDRDNNEQFF.